The rows below give T cell receptor beta chains drawn from one sample of a study of OX40 agonist ivuxolimab in advanced cancers. Profiled with immunoSEQ multiplex PCR; TCRdb holds only in-frame clones, not every one. The sample carries about 15,000 clones, about 82% recorded once. The sequences come from CD4+ or CD8+ T cells sorted from blood, collected in a trial of the OX40 agonist ivuxolimab. These receptors were collected from an adult with an advanced solid tumor such as melanoma, head and neck, liver or kidney cancer. The CDR3 runs from the conserved cysteine through the conserved F or W. The D gene is left open where the match is weak. Clone size, where shown, is once, few, many, or a class for clones that have expanded.

V gene: TRBV27; D gene: -; J gene: TRBJ2-7; clone size: -; CDR3 DNA: TGTGCCAGCAGTTTAGGCCCGAAGGGACAACCTTACGAGCAGTACTTC; CDR3 protein: CASSLGPKGQPYEQYF
V gene: TRBV6-1; D gene: TRBD1; J gene: TRBJ2-7; clone size: -; CDR3 DNA: TGTGCCAGCAGTGACGTCTTGCCAGGGGGCAGCTCCTACGAGCAGTACTTC; CDR3 protein: CASSDVLPGGSSYEQYF
V gene: TRBV7-6; D gene: -; J gene: TRBJ2-2; clone size: -; CDR3 DNA: TGTGCCAGCAGCTTAGCCGGAGGGCCCTCCCCCGGGGAGCTGTTTTTT; CDR3 protein: CASSLAGGPSPGELFF
V gene: TRBV9; D gene: TRBD1; J gene: TRBJ1-3; clone size: -; CDR3 DNA: TGTGCCAGCAGCGTAGCGGGCAGGGGGAAGGACACCATATATTTT; CDR3 protein: CASSVAGRGKDTIYF
V gene: TRBV19; D gene: -; J gene: TRBJ2-1; clone size: -; CDR3 DNA: TGTGCCAGTAGTATAGTACCGTCTAATGAGCAGTTCTTC; CDR3 protein: CASSIVPSNEQFF
V gene: TRBV9; D gene: TRBD2; J gene: TRBJ2-1; clone size: -; CDR3 DNA: TGTGCCAGCAGCCCCGGGGGGTACAATGAGCAGTTCTTC; CDR3 protein: CASSPGGYNEQFF
V gene: TRBV29-1; D gene: -; J gene: TRBJ1-2; clone size: medium-sized; CDR3 DNA: TGCAGCGTTGAAGGCGGCAAGATCTATGGCTACACCTTC; CDR3 protein: CSVEGGKIYGYTF
V gene: TRBV5-1; D gene: TRBD1; J gene: TRBJ1-4; clone size: -; CDR3 DNA: TGCGCCAGCAGCCCAACAGGGGCCTCTAATGAAAAACTGTTTTTT; CDR3 protein: CASSPTGASNEKLFF
V gene: TRBV19; D gene: TRBD2; J gene: TRBJ2-1; clone size: -; CDR3 DNA: TGTGCCAGTAGTTCAGGGAGGGATGAGCAGTTCTTC; CDR3 protein: CASSSGRDEQFF
V gene: TRBV27; D gene: TRBD2; J gene: TRBJ2-7; clone size: -; CDR3 DNA: TGTGCCAGCAGACTGACTAGCGGGGGGGCCCTAGCCTACGAGCAGTACTTC; CDR3 protein: CASRLTSGGALAYEQYF
V gene: TRBV5-5; D gene: -; J gene: TRBJ1-1; clone size: -; CDR3 DNA: TGTGCCAGCAGCTTGGTAGGCAGGAACACTGAAGCTTTCTTT; CDR3 protein: CASSLVGRNTEAFF
V gene: TRBV30; D gene: -; J gene: TRBJ2-1; clone size: -; CDR3 DNA: TGTGCCTGGAGCCTGGGCAATGAGCAGTTCTTC; CDR3 protein: CAWSLGNEQFF
V gene: TRBV27; D gene: TRBD2; J gene: TRBJ2-3; clone size: -; CDR3 DNA: TGTGCCAGCAGTTTCGGACTAGCGGGAGTTGATAGGACAGATACGCAGTATTTT; CDR3 protein: CASSFGLAGVDRTDTQYF
V gene: TRBV6-1; D gene: -; J gene: TRBJ2-7; clone size: -; CDR3 DNA: TGTGCCAGCAGTCTCACGGACGGATACTACGAGCAGTACTTC; CDR3 protein: CASSLTDGYYEQYF
V gene: TRBV6-1; D gene: -; J gene: TRBJ1-2; clone size: large; CDR3 DNA: TGTGCCAGCAGTGAACTGGGAGGGTCTCGCTATGGCTACACCTTC; CDR3 protein: CASSELGGSRYGYTF
V gene: TRBV7-7; D gene: -; J gene: TRBJ1-1; clone size: -; CDR3 DNA: TGTGCTAGCAGCTTAGCTTCTTTGGACACTGAAGCTTTCTTT; CDR3 protein: CASSLASLDTEAFF
V gene: TRBV19; D gene: -; J gene: TRBJ1-5; clone size: -; CDR3 DNA: TGTGCCAGTAGACTTAGGACGGATAGCAATCAGCCCCAGCATTTT; CDR3 protein: CASRLRTDSNQPQHF